The next 17 T cell receptor beta chains were all read from a single sample in a study of blood T cell repertoires in COVID-19. Generated by immunoSEQ multiplex PCR, the TCRdb table keeps only in-frame clones and is missing some. There are around 180,000 clones in the sample; 88% occur only once, and about 4.1% lies in the top ten. The sample consisted of peripheral blood. These receptors were taken from a woman aged 25 to 39 with acute or convalescent COVID-19.

As for this clone: Because the CDR3 is missing its conserved closing phenylalanine or tryptophan, this is likely a read error. The DNA is omitted, as the CDR3 cannot be located on it reliably, and the CDR3 follows TCRdb's listing. This chain links TRBV5-8 with TRBJ1-1. Germline values: CDR1 SGHTS, CDR2 YDEGEE. The CDR3 comprises 8 residues, both ends counted. The CDR3 loop is CASVRPGV.

The genes are TRBV19 and TRBJ1-1; D is undetermined. Trimming shortened V by 3 bases and J by 2 bases, and 10 bases separated the two germline ends. Looked up from germline, CDR1 is LNHDA and CDR2 is SQIVND (reference sequence). There are 14 residues in the CDR3. The CDR3 region has the DNA TGTGCCAGTAGTATGACCGGGATTAACACTGAAGCTTTCTTT. Translation gives CASSMTGINTEAFF.

Worth noting for this clone: Compared with germline, one end of the junction differs, possibly owing to a read error. The gene calls are TRBV20-1 and TRBJ2-1; the D gene is possibly TRBD1 (6 bases). Germline CDR1 reads DFQATT; CDR2 reads SNEGSKA (reference sequence). This CDR3 region has 11 residues. CDR3 sequence reads: CSALPRAEGVF. The DNA for the CDR3 is TGCAGTGCTTTGCCCCGGGCCGAGGGGGTCTTC.

The rearrangement links TRBV5-4 to TRBJ2-7, with D possibly being TRBD1 (5 bases). Per the germline V gene, CDR1 is SGHNT and CDR2 is YYREEE (reference sequence). V was shortened by 2 bases and J by 7 bases, with 19 bases between the two germline ends. This CDR3 region has 15 residues. The CDR3 DNA sequence: TGTGCCAGCAGCTTCGCTGAAGGGGTGGAACGGGAGCAGTACTTC. Translated: CASSFAEGVEREQYF.

V and J are TRBV6-1 and TRBJ1-5; D is unresolved. The CDR3 loop spans 14 amino acids. Trimming removed 3 bases from V and 6 bases from J, with 12 bases in between. Germline assignment: CDR1 MNHNS and CDR2 SASEGT. This CDR3 reads CASSEGGLSQPQHF. Here the CDR3 DNA reads TGTGCCAGCAGTGAGGGAGGCTTGAGTCAGCCCCAGCATTTT.

This clone was observed a handful of times. This rearrangement joins TRBV7-2 to TRBJ2-7; D not certain. CDR3 size: 9 residues. The germline V gene encodes CDR1 SGHTA and CDR2 FQGNSA. Trimming left V 8 bases short and J 7 bases short, with 6 bases between. The CDR3 bases are TGTGCCAGCGGGCGAGAGCAGTACTTC. Protein product: CASGREQYF.

The chain joins TRBV19 to TRBJ2-6, with 10 bases identical to TRBD1. This CDR3 has 18 residues. Germline CDR1 is LNHDA and CDR2 is SQIVND (reference sequence). V trimming: 1 base; J trimming: 2 bases; junction bases outside the gene matches: 5. The chain's CDR3 is CASSIGGTGVAGANVLTF. CDR3 DNA sequence: TGTGCCAGTAGTATAGGTGGGACAGGGGTGGCTGGGGCCAACGTCCTGACTTTC.

The chain carries TRBV29-1 and TRBJ2-7; no clear D. CDR3 size: 13 residues. V lost 4 bases and J 3 bases, leaving 13 bases between the germline ends. From germline, CDR1 is SQVTM and CDR2 ANQGSEA. The CDR3 DNA follows: TGCAGCGTTGTAGTAGGAGCTCTCTACGAGCAGTACTTC. Protein sequence: CSVVVGALYEQYF.

The chain links TRBV28 to TRBJ1-2; D gene ambiguous. The CDR3 extends over 14 amino acids. CDR1 and CDR2 from the germline V gene are MDHEN and SYDVKM. V lost 2 bases to trimming and J lost 4 bases, with 11 bases between them. The CDR3 here is CASSLRWEPYGYTF. The CDR3 DNA follows: TGTGCCAGCAGTTTACGATGGGAGCCCTATGGCTACACCTTC.

Only one count was recorded for this clone. At one end, the junction sequence differs from germline, possibly due to a read error. The chain recombines TRBV11-2 with TRBJ2-3; 7 bases line up with TRBD1. The CDR3 consists of 14 residues. Germline CDR1 SGHAT, CDR2 FQNNGV. For the CDR3, the DNA is TGTGCCAGCAGTTCTCCCCCCGGGACAGTTACGCAGTATTTT. It specifies CASSSPPGTVTQYF.

This clone was counted between two and nine times. The rearrangement links TRBV29-1 to TRBJ2-3; 9 nucleotides align to TRBD2. V lost 0 bases, J lost 4 bases, and 5 bases stayed unmatched. CDR1 and CDR2 from the germline V gene are SQVTM and ANQGSEA. The CDR3 totals 15 residues. CDR3 sequence reads: CSVEDPSSGADTQYF. For the CDR3, the DNA is TGCAGCGTTGAAGATCCTTCTAGCGGGGCAGATACGCAGTATTTT.

The chain has TRBV5-4 and TRBJ1-3; maybe TRBD1 (5 bases). Germline loops: CDR1 SGHNT, CDR2 YYREEE (reference sequence). V was clipped by 4 bases and J by 8 bases, with 13 bases between them. There are 13 residues in the CDR3. The CDR3 DNA reads as TGTGCCAGCAGCCTGGGGGGGGAGGACACCATATATTTT. Amino acids: CASSLGGEDTIYF.

The chain is built from TRBV5-1 and TRBJ2-7; D uncertain. CDR3 length: 13 amino acids. V dropped 2 bases and J dropped 3 bases, with 9 bases sitting between them. Germline assignment: CDR1 SGHRS and CDR2 YFSETQ. In DNA form, the CDR3 reads TGCGCCAGCAGCTTAGATATAGACTACGAGCAGTACTTC. As protein: CASSLDIDYEQYF.

This chain joins TRBV19 and TRBJ2-3; tentatively, D is TRBD1 (5 bases). Germline CDR1 is LNHDA and CDR2 is SQIVND (reference sequence). The CDR3 is made up of 12 amino acids. Trimming removed 6 bases at V and 3 bases at J, with 7 bases between. CDR3 bases: TGTGCCAGTAGCGCAGGGACAGATACGCAGTATTTT. Its protein product is CASSAGTDTQYF.

The chain joins TRBV13 to TRBJ2-1; no definite D call. Deletions cut 4 bases from V and 0 bases from J, with 13 bases between. The CDR3 runs to 16 residues. Germline V gene data show CDR1 as PRHDT and CDR2 as FYEKMQ (reference sequence). CDR3 DNA: TGTGCCAGCAGCTCCATGACTTCTCGCTCCTACAATGAGCAGTTCTTC. Translating gives CASSSMTSRSYNEQFF.

This chain uses TRBV4-1 with TRBJ1-2; D call uncertain. Per germline, CDR1 MGHRA and CDR2 YSYEKL. The CDR3 spans 14 residues. V was cut by 4 bases and J by 4 bases, with 13 bases left in between. The CDR3 loop is CASSPPGDFYGYTF. In DNA form, the CDR3 reads TGCGCCAGCAGCCCGCCCGGTGACTTCTATGGCTACACCTTC.

The chain couples TRBV7-6 to TRBJ2-2; 11 nucleotides agree with TRBD2. The length of the CDR3 is 18 residues. V trimming: 1 base; J trimming: 2 bases; junction bases outside the gene matches: 6. The germline V gene encodes CDR1 SGHVS and CDR2 FNYEAQ. In DNA form, the CDR3 reads TGTGCCAGCAGCTTAGTTCTAGCGGGAGGTGCTAACACCGGGGAGCTGTTTTTT. Protein product: CASSLVLAGGANTGELFF.